This T cell receptor (beta chain) came from a study of blood T cell repertoires in COVID-19. Researchers sorted participants into cohorts using their self-reported clinical history. Before being deemed recovered, Cohort 3 donors had two negative PCRs, clearance, or symptom resolution. Repertoires were generated with immunoSEQ multiplex PCR, while TCRdb's copy carries only in-frame clones and drops some. The data contain 150,000 or so clones, about 90% of them singletons. Per the germline V gene, CDR1 is SGHTA and CDR2 is FQGNSA. This CDR3 is built from 14 residues. The trim removed 2 bases at V and 4 bases at J, leaving 2 bases unmatched.

Material: PBMCs or T cells enriched from blood (not recorded which). The TCR originated in a woman aged 45-59 years who had recovered from COVID-19. The chain has TRBV7-2 and TRBJ1-5, with 7 bases lining up with TRBD1. As DNA, the CDR3 is TGTGCCAGCAGCTTATCAGGGGGTAATCAGCCCCAGCATTTT. It specifies CASSLSGGNQPQHF.